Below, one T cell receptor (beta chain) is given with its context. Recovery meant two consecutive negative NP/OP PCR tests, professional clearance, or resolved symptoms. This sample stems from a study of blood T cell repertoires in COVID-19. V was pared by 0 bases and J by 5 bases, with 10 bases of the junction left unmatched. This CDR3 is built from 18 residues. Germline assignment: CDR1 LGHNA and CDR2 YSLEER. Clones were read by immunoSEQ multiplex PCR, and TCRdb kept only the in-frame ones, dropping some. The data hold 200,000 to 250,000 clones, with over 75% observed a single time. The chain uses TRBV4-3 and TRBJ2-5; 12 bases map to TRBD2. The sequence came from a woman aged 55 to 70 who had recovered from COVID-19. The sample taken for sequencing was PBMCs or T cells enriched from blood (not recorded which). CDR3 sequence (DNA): TGCGCCAGCAGCCAAGATCTCGGGGCTAGCGGGGGGGCGGAGACCCAGTACTTC. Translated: CASSQDLGASGGAETQYF.